The present entry profiles one TCR beta chain with its context. The antigen is not known. Clones were sequenced by immunoSEQ multiplex PCR, and TCRdb holds only the in-frame ones, with some missing. The sample consists of 60,000 or so clones, around 92% of them appearing once. This sample is drawn from a study of OX40 agonist ivuxolimab in advanced cancers. General observations from the study: The antigens recognized by the expanded peripheral T cells, that is their antigen specificity, were not determined.

Trimming removed 5 bases from V and 8 bases from J; junction bases left unmatched: 11. The CDR3 consists of 14 residues. CDR1 is MDHEN and CDR2 is SYDVKM in the germline V gene. The TCR comes from an adult with an advanced solid tumor such as melanoma, head and neck, liver or kidney cancer. The rearrangement links TRBV28 to TRBJ1-1, with 7 bases identical to TRBD1. The sequencing used CD4+ or CD8+ T cells sorted from blood, collected in a trial of the OX40 agonist ivuxolimab. For the CDR3, the DNA is TGTGCCAGCAGTACGCCTGAGGGGGCGCAGGAAGCTTTCTTT. Its translation is CASSTPEGAQEAFF.